This passage covers 29 T cell receptor beta chains from one sample sequenced in a study of beta chain features in type 1 diabetes. Their target antigens are unknown. Findings and limits, study-wide: Shortening that was moderate but significant affected the TCRB CDR3s of Type 1 diabetes patients in all four CD4+ subsets.

cDNA synthesis used the whole RNA isolate, giving expressed TCRB sequences. Profiled with immunoSEQ multiplex PCR; TCRdb holds only in-frame clones, not every one. The sample lists about 150,000 clones; over 9% were seen once. The sample taken for sequencing was central memory CD4+ T cells from blood. The receptors come from a man aged 30 to 45 with type 1 diabetes.

This clone appeared a few times. The chain uses TRBV13 and TRBJ2-5; 7 nucleotides align to TRBD1. Germline CDR1 is PRHDT and CDR2 is FYEKMQ (reference sequence). The CDR3 runs 15 residues. V was clipped by 0 bases and J by 6 bases; unmatched bases: 7. DNA for the CDR3: TGTGCCAGCAGCTTAGGCCGACAGGGTGGGAAGACCCAGTACTTC. Its translation: CASSLGRQGGKTQYF.

The table lists this clone with a few counts. This sequence joins TRBV4-3 and TRBJ2-5, with a possible D match to TRBD2 (5 bases). The CDR3 is made up of 16 amino acids. V gave up 3 bases and J gave up 1 base, with 15 bases separating them. Germline V CDR1 and CDR2: LGHNA, YSLEER. CDR3 amino acids: CASSHSLRGIQETQYF. The CDR3 bases are TGCGCCAGCAGCCACTCTTTGAGAGGGATCCAAGAGACCCAGTACTTC.

The chain carries TRBV7-3 and TRBJ2-1; TRBD1 might be the D (5 bases). Per the germline V gene, CDR1 is SGHTA and CDR2 is FQGTGA. Trimming stripped 1 base from V and 8 bases from J, with 15 bases between. The CDR3 loop spans 15 amino acids. The CDR3 loop is CASSLMGLDGDEQFF. As DNA, the CDR3 is TGTGCCAGCAGCTTAATGGGGCTGGATGGCGATGAGCAGTTCTTC. Complete variable domain (other parts from reference TRBV7-3 and TRBJ2-1): GAGVSQTPSNKVTEKGKYVELRCDPISGHTALYWYRQSLGQGPEFLIYFQGTGAADDSGLPNDRFFAVRPEGSVSTLKIQRTERGDSAVYLCASSLMGLDGDEQFFGPGTRLTVL.

On this clone itself: Different DNA sequences within this sample yield the same CDR3. The V and J genes are TRBV11-2 and TRBJ2-1; no clear D gene. V was shortened by 1 base and J by 5 bases, with 6 bases between the two germline ends. The CDR3 is 13 amino acids. CDR1 and CDR2 (germline): SGHAT, FQNNGV. DNA for the CDR3: TGTGCCAGCAGCTTAGGGCTAGACAATGAGCAGTTCTTC. This codes for CASSLGLDNEQFF.

There are a few counts of this clone. The chain employs TRBV5-5 and TRBJ1-1, with TRBD1 identical over 9 bases. Looked up from germline, CDR1 is SGHKS and CDR2 is YYEKEE (reference sequence). V gave up 4 bases and J gave up 9 bases; unmatched junction bases: 4. The CDR3 runs to 12 residues. The CDR3 spells CASSGGTGKAFF. DNA for the CDR3: TGTGCCAGCAGCGGCGGGACAGGGAAAGCTTTCTTT.

The gene calls are TRBV7-2 and TRBJ2-3; 7 bases are shared with TRBD2. V dropped 3 bases and J dropped 0; count of bases not matched to a gene: 3. The CDR3 runs to 15 residues. Germline V gene data show CDR1 as SGHTA and CDR2 as FQGNSA. The CDR3: CASSFQAGSTDTQYF. CDR3 nucleotides: TGTGCCAGCAGCTTCCAAGCGGGAAGCACAGATACGCAGTATTTT.

V gene TRBV27 combines with J gene TRBJ1-1; 7 bases are shared with TRBD1. Germline assignment: CDR1 MNHEY and CDR2 SMNVEV (reference sequence). The CDR3 runs 12 residues. Trimming removed 6 bases from V and 4 bases from J; junction bases left unmatched: 2. The CDR3 bases are TGTGCCAGCAGGACAGGGAGCACTGAAGCTTTCTTT. This gives the protein CASRTGSTEAFF.

The genes are TRBV28 and TRBJ2-7, with D possibly matching TRBD1 (5 bases). Germline V gene sequence: CDR1 MDHEN, CDR2 SYDVKM. The CDR3 spans 14 residues. V was trimmed by 6 bases and J by 6 bases, leaving 18 bases between them. The CDR3: CASRLRASIIEQYF. The CDR3 DNA reads as TGTGCCAGCAGGCTCAGGGCCTCAATTATCGAGCAGTACTTC.

This clone was seen more than once but under ten times. The gene calls are TRBV18 and TRBJ2-5, with D possibly being TRBD1 (6 bases). The length of the CDR3 is 13 residues. Deletions cut 4 bases from V and 2 bases from J, with 8 bases between. Germline V gene sequence: CDR1 KGHSH, CDR2 LQKENI. The CDR3 here is CASSLRGQETQYF. The CDR3 DNA follows: TGTGCCAGCTCACTGAGGGGGCAAGAGACCCAGTACTTC.

The chain combines TRBV28 with TRBJ1-2, with a tentative D call TRBD1 (6 bases). CDR1 is MDHEN, CDR2 SYDVKM, per germline. V lost 8 bases to trimming and J lost 8 bases, with 18 bases between them. This CDR3 region has 13 residues. The CDR3 spells CASSTGGAEGYTF. In nucleotides, the CDR3 is TGTGCCAGCTCGACGGGGGGCGCAGAAGGCTACACCTTC.

The chain uses TRBV5-6 and TRBJ2-1; 9 bases align to TRBD2. Germline CDR1 is SGHDT and CDR2 is YYEEEE. This CDR3 region has 15 residues. V lost 4 bases and J lost 4; bases outside the gene matches: 6. The CDR3 sequence: CASSSLAGVYNEQFF. For the CDR3, the DNA is TGTGCCAGCAGCAGCTTAGCGGGAGTTTACAATGAGCAGTTCTTC.

This clone was recorded a few times. The J gene is TRBJ2-6, the V gene TRBV6-5; no clear D. The germline V and J ends were trimmed by 6 bases and 2 bases, with 11 bases remaining between them. The CDR3 loop spans 15 amino acids. Per germline, CDR1 MNHEY and CDR2 SVGAGI. CDR3 sequence: CASSPRGAGANVLTF. As DNA, the CDR3 is TGTGCCAGCAGCCCGCGAGGTGCTGGGGCCAACGTCCTGACTTTC.

Only a few counts were recorded for this clone. The V call is TRBV4-2, the J call TRBJ2-7; TRBD2 might be the D (7 bases). The CDR3 is made up of 16 amino acids. V was trimmed by 3 bases and J by 2 bases, leaving 17 bases between them. Germline V CDR1 and CDR2: LGHNA, YNFKEQ. CDR3 loop: CASSQQGGGYAYEQYF. Here the CDR3 DNA reads TGTGCCAGCAGCCAGCAGGGAGGGGGGTATGCCTACGAGCAGTACTTC.

This chain uses TRBV6-1 with TRBJ1-1; D is perhaps TRBD1 (6 bases). The germline V gene has CDR1 MNHNS and CDR2 SASEGT. CDR3 length: 14 residues. V was trimmed by 2 bases and J by 5 bases, leaving 12 bases between them. The CDR3 DNA reads as TGTGCCAGCAGTGAACGTTACAGGGATACTGAAGCTTTCTTT. It translates to CASSERYRDTEAFF.

This clone was detected a few times. V and J are TRBV10-3 and TRBJ2-3; D call uncertain. Between the trimmed V and J ends, which lost 8 bases and 6 bases, there was a span of 12 bases. Per the germline V gene, CDR1 is ENHRY and CDR2 is SYGVKD. CDR3 length: 12 amino acids. The CDR3: CAISAVPDTQYF. DNA for the CDR3: TGTGCCATCTCGGCGGTCCCTGATACGCAGTATTTT.

V usage is TRBV5-6 and J usage is TRBJ2-7; possible D gene TRBD2, 6 bases. This CDR3 is 15 amino acids long. V was clipped by 0 bases and J by 4 bases, with 14 bases between them. Germline V gives CDR1 SGHDT, CDR2 YYEEEE. CDR3 sequence: CASSLAGVPAYEQYF. The CDR3 nucleotides read TGTGCCAGCAGCTTGGCGGGAGTTCCAGCATACGAGCAGTACTTC.

This clone was recorded at least ten times. The chain is built from TRBV14 and TRBJ1-3; D is unclear. Germline CDR1 and CDR2: SGHDN and FVKESK. V lost 8 bases to trimming and J lost 0 bases, with 8 bases between them. The CDR3 is 13 amino acids. CDR3 residues: CASSTFSGNTIYF. CDR3 nucleotides: TGTGCCAGCTCGACATTCTCTGGAAACACCATATATTTT.

The chain is built from TRBV7-2 and TRBJ2-6; D not resolved. The germline V gene has CDR1 SGHTA and CDR2 FQGNSA. CDR3 length: 16 amino acids. The CDR3 loop reads CAATPPTFSGANVLTF. The CDR3 region has the DNA TGTGCAGCCACCCCTCCAACTTTCTCTGGGGCCAACGTCCTGACTTTC.

In its sample, this clone was seen a few times. This chain uses TRBV5-1 with TRBJ2-7; 7 bases map to TRBD1. V shed 2 bases, J shed 0 bases, and the junction held 5 bases outside the gene matches. The CDR3 loop spans 15 amino acids. Germline CDR1 and CDR2: SGHRS and YFSETQ. CDR3 sequence (DNA): TGCGCCAGCAGCTTAACAGGGGTTAACTCCTACGAGCAGTACTTC. It codes for CASSLTGVNSYEQYF.

The chain employs TRBV9 and TRBJ1-2; D not resolved. Trimming took off 6 bases at V and 0 bases at J, with 12 bases between the two ends. The CDR3 sequence is 14 residues long. Germline V gene sequence: CDR1 SGDLS, CDR2 YYNGEE. CDR3: CASKIDGANYGYTF. The CDR3 coding sequence is TGTGCCAGCAAGATTGACGGAGCTAACTATGGCTACACCTTC.

J is TRBJ1-4 and V is TRBV18; 7 positions match TRBD1. Trimming cost V 8 bases and J 3 bases; bases outside gene matches: 3. This CDR3 spans 13 amino acids. CDR1 is KGHSH and CDR2 is LQKENI in the germline V gene. Here the CDR3 reads CASRGQANEKLFF. Here the CDR3 DNA reads TGTGCCAGCCGCGGACAGGCTAATGAAAAACTGTTTTTT.

This chain uses TRBV7-9 with TRBJ2-4; the match to TRBD2 covers 8 bases. This CDR3 comprises 14 residues. Germline values: CDR1 SEHNR, CDR2 FQNEAQ (reference sequence). V was pared by 5 bases and J by 10 bases, with 10 bases of the junction left unmatched. The CDR3 loop reads CASSTSREVTIQYF. In nucleotides, the CDR3 is TGTGCCAGCAGCACATCGCGGGAGGTAACGATTCAGTACTTC.

V and J are TRBV5-1 and TRBJ2-1; 8 bases match TRBD2. CDR3 length equals 15 residues. Germline CDR1 reads SGHRS; CDR2 reads YFSETQ. The trim removed 5 bases at V and 4 bases at J, leaving 8 bases unmatched. CDR3 sequence: CASRLTGGPYNEQFF. DNA for the CDR3: TGCGCCAGCAGATTAACGGGAGGGCCTTACAATGAGCAGTTCTTC.

This clone was counted a few times. The chain employs TRBV5-6 and TRBJ1-5; D may be TRBD1 (6 bases). This CDR3 has 14 residues. The V end was cut by 4 bases, the J end by 3 bases, with 11 bases between. Germline lookup yields CDR1 SGHDT and CDR2 YYEEEE. The chain's CDR3 is CASSPGGINQPQHF. The CDR3 DNA follows: TGTGCCAGCAGCCCGGGGGGCATCAATCAGCCCCAGCATTTT.

This clone was recorded a few times. V usage is TRBV19 and J usage is TRBJ2-1, with a weak D call TRBD2 (6 bases). Trimming took off 6 bases at V and 0 bases at J, with 15 bases between the two ends. Germline V lookup: CDR1 LNHDA, CDR2 SQIVND (reference sequence). The CDR3 has 16 residues. CDR3 nucleotide sequence: TGTGCCAGTAGCCCTAGGAGAGCGGGCTCCTACAATGAGCAGTTCTTC. It yields the protein CASSPRRAGSYNEQFF.

The chain links TRBV5-1 to TRBJ1-1; 7 positions match TRBD1. CDR3 length: 14 amino acids. The trim removed 0 bases at V and 5 bases at J, leaving 4 bases unmatched. Germline CDR1 SGHRS, CDR2 YFSETQ. The CDR3 loop is CASSLEGAVTEAFF. Here the CDR3 DNA reads TGCGCCAGCAGCTTGGAGGGGGCCGTGACTGAAGCTTTCTTT.

The chain links TRBV5-5 to TRBJ1-5, with 10 bases that match TRBD1. CDR3 length: 15 residues. Germline values: CDR1 SGHKS, CDR2 YYEKEE (reference sequence). With V trimmed by 2 bases and J by 5 bases, 4 bases remained unmatched. CDR3 sequence: CASSFGTGDYQPQHF. DNA of the CDR3: TGTGCCAGCAGCTTCGGGACAGGGGATTATCAGCCCCAGCATTTT.

The V gene is TRBV18, the J gene TRBJ1-1, with 9 bases identical to TRBD1. Looked up from germline, CDR1 is KGHSH and CDR2 is LQKENI. V lost 4 bases to trimming and J lost 4 bases; unmatched junction nucleotides: 7. The CDR3 loop spans 15 amino acids. In nucleotides, the CDR3 is TGTGCCAGCTCACAGGACCTGACAGGGGGCACTGAAGCTTTCTTT. It codes for CASSQDLTGGTEAFF.

This clone was detected a few times. This sequence joins TRBV12-5 and TRBJ2-1; 7 bases are shared with TRBD2. V lost 7 bases to trimming and J lost 6 bases; unmatched junction nucleotides: 6. This CDR3 comprises 13 residues. Germline loops: CDR1 LGHNT, CDR2 FRNRAP. CDR3 sequence: CASDSGTTNEQFF. CDR3 in DNA: TGTGCTAGTGATTCTGGGACTACCAATGAGCAGTTCTTC. The variable domain in full, completed from reference TRBV12-5 and TRBJ2-1, reads DARVTQTPRHKVTEMGQEVTMRCQPILGHNTVFWYRQTMMQGLELLAYFRNRAPLDDSGMPKDRFSAEMPDATLATLKIQPSEPRDSAVYFCASDSGTTNEQFFGPGTRLTVL.